The present entry profiles one TCR beta chain with its context. A Seattle source enrolled patients during active infection and followed them longitudinally. How the authors handled the data: How many nucleated cells were present was estimated from reference gene primer amplification. TCRdb's copy holds only in-frame clones and misses some; the assay was immunoSEQ multiplex PCR. Clonal size and the V and J genes are those of that table, whereas D and trimming came from the DNA. The sample lists 250,000 to 300,000 clones; roughly 90% were seen once. The entry originates in a study of blood T cell repertoires in COVID-19. The CDR3 covers 13 residues. V gave up 1 base and J gave up 10 bases, with 13 bases separating them.

The TCR sequence derives from an older woman with COVID-19, enrolled during active disease. The sequencing sample was made of peripheral blood. The genes are TRBV12-3 or TRBV12-4 and TRBJ2-5; D is uncertain. The CDR3 DNA is TGTGCCAGCAGTTTAGTTACCCTAAGAGACCAGTACTTC. Translating it yields CASSLVTLRDQYF.